This TCR beta chain derives from a study of cytomegalovirus exposure and HLA in healthy donors. Study-level information: An early data release held 79 million or so unique TCRs from HLA-typed donors.

With 60 Vbeta and 13 Jbeta primers, the PCR was carried out. The method was immunoSEQ multiplex PCR; TCRdb's version includes in-frame clones alone and lacks a portion of them. Of 100,000 to 150,000 clones in the sample, 80% are singletons; the top ten hold 2.5%. This clone appeared once. Antigen specificity is unknown. Study observations and caveats: The study labeled 150 or so TCR beta chains cytomegalovirus-associated.

This receptor was identified in a man aged 25-45 years in good health and CMV-seronegative. The sample was PBMCs.

The chain's CDR3 is CASSLWSSGRVYNEQFF. CDR3 nucleotides: TGTGCCAGCAGTTTATGGTCTAGCGGGAGGGTGTACAATGAGCAGTTCTTC. The genes are TRBV28 and TRBJ2-1, with 12 bases identical to TRBD2. V gave up 0 bases and J gave up 4 bases; unmatched junction bases: 4. Per germline, CDR1 MDHEN and CDR2 SYDVKM. CDR3 length: 17 amino acids.